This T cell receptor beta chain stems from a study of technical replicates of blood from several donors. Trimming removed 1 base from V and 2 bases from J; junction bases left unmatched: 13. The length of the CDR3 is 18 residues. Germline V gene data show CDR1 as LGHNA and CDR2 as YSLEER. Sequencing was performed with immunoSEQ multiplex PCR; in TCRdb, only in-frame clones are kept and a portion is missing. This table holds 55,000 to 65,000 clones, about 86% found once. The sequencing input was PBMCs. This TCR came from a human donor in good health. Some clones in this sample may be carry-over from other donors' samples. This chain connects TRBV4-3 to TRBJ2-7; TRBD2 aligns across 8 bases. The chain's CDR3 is CASSQARFTGGRTYEQYF. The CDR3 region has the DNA TGCGCCAGCAGCCAAGCCAGATTTACGGGGGGGCGTACCTACGAGCAGTACTTC.